This T cell receptor beta chain is from a study of blood T cell repertoires in COVID-19. The overall study: Acute and convalescent COVID-19 specimens originated in the United States, Italy and Spain.

J was trimmed by 6 bases and V by 5 bases; bases with no gene match: 3. In germline, CDR1 is LNHDA, CDR2 SQIVND (reference sequence). The CDR3 contains 13 residues. Per the study methods: Reference gene primer amplification in the assay estimated nucleated cell counts. Only in-frame clones appear in the TCRdb table, and some are missing; sequencing was by immunoSEQ multiplex PCR. V and J calls and clone size follow that table, whereas D and trimming were derived from the DNA. The top ten clones hold 4% to 5.5% of a sample with 150,000 to 200,000 clones, more than 70% of them seen once. Material for sequencing was peripheral blood. The chain is built from TRBV19 and TRBJ1-5; 8 positions agree with TRBD1. The sequence derives from a human donor in a cohort sampled during active COVID-19. The CDR3 protein is CASSGTGGQPQHF. The CDR3 nucleotides are TGTGCCAGTAGTGGCACAGGGGGTCAGCCCCAGCATTTT.